The 11 T cell receptor beta chains given below trace back to one sample, sequenced in a study of CD8 T cells in ankylosing spondylitis. TCRdb re-derived calls from the 5' RACE reads in MiXCR, one entry per CDR3 protein. The sample has about 360,000 distinct CDR3 sequences; more than 20% are singletons. Material: blood, either unsorted or a sorted T cell fraction (not recorded which). Receptor source: a male donor with ankylosing spondylitis or in good health (not recorded which).

This chain uses TRBV15 with TRBJ2-1; no reliable D call. Germline CDR1 is LNHNV and CDR2 is YYDKDF (reference sequence). V lost 0 bases, J lost 9 bases, and 12 bases lay in between. There are 14 residues in the CDR3. In DNA form, the CDR3 reads TGTGCCACCAGCAGAGATCCGGAAGTAAGTGAGCAGTTCTTC. As protein: CATSRDPEVSEQFF.

The sample holds a few counts of this clonotype. The J gene is TRBJ1-1, the V gene TRBV12-3 or TRBV12-4; no reliable D call. The CDR3 runs 15 residues. Deletions cut 8 bases from V and 1 base from J, with 17 bases between. The CDR3: CASLLPGERNTEAFF. The CDR3 nucleotides are TGTGCCAGCCTTCTGCCCGGGGAGCGGAACACTGAAGCTTTCTTT.

The table lists this clonotype with many counts. The chain joins TRBV29-1 to TRBJ1-1; no definite D call. The CDR3 is 11 residues long. Germline CDR1 SQVTM, CDR2 ANQGSEA. The ends were cut back, 7 bases at V and 3 bases at J, with 9 bases in the middle. The CDR3 protein is CSAQDYTEAFF. CDR3 DNA sequence: TGCAGCGCCCAAGATTACACTGAAGCTTTCTTT.

Only a few counts were recorded for this clonotype. The chain employs TRBV3-1 and TRBJ2-1; TRBD2 agrees at 7 bases. CDR1 is LGHDT, CDR2 YNNKEL, per germline (reference sequence). J gave up 9 bases and V 3 bases, and 2 bases lay outside the gene matches. The CDR3 length is 12 residues. Written as DNA, the CDR3 is TGTGCCAGCAGCCATCGGGGGGTTGAGCAGTTCTTC. Encoded protein: CASSHRGVEQFF.

The V call is TRBV10-3, the J call TRBJ2-2, with no clear D. CDR3 length: 16 amino acids. Trimming left V 2 bases short and J 6 bases short, with 16 bases between. Germline CDR1 and CDR2: ENHRY and SYGVKD. The CDR3, as DNA: TGTGCCATCAGTGAGACCGGACCTGGCTTAGCCGGGGAGCTGTTTTTT. Translation: CAISETGPGLAGELFF.

This chain connects TRBV14 to TRBJ2-3; 8 bases line up with TRBD2. V was pared by 4 bases and J by 2 bases, with 8 bases of the junction left unmatched. Germline V gene sequence: CDR1 SGHDN, CDR2 FVKESK. The CDR3 has 16 residues. As DNA, the CDR3 is TGTGCCAGCAGCCCTGGGGCTAGCGGGTACACAGATACGCAGTATTTT. This gives the protein CASSPGASGYTDTQYF.

V is TRBV6-5 and J is TRBJ2-7; D may be TRBD1 (5 bases). Germline V gene lookup returns CDR1 MNHEY and CDR2 SVGAGI. Trimming stripped 2 bases from V and 4 bases from J, with 9 bases between. The CDR3 extends over 13 amino acids. The CDR3 DNA follows: TGTGCCAGCAGTTACACTACAGGTTACGAGCAGTACTTC. This encodes CASSYTTGYEQYF.

The chain uses TRBV9 and TRBJ2-3; 7 bases are a match to TRBD2. Germline CDR1 SGDLS, CDR2 YYNGEE. J gave up 2 bases and V 4 bases, and 13 bases lay outside the gene matches. The CDR3 sequence is 17 residues long. CDR3 sequence: CASSPAGVQPYTDTQYF. For the CDR3, the DNA is TGTGCCAGCAGCCCGGCGGGGGTCCAACCCTACACAGATACGCAGTATTTT.

The chain couples TRBV29-1 to TRBJ1-1; D remains unclear. Germline CDR1 SQVTM, CDR2 ANQGSEA. V was pared by 3 bases and J by 8 bases, with 10 bases between. The CDR3 runs to 11 residues. CDR3 amino acids: CSVEYGFEAFF. The CDR3 region has the DNA TGCAGCGTTGAGTACGGGTTCGAAGCTTTCTTT.

This clonotype was counted a few times. V gene TRBV10-3 combines with J gene TRBJ2-7; D ambiguous. CDR1 and CDR2 from the germline V gene are ENHRY and SYGVKD. The CDR3 is 14 residues long. The V and J ends lost 2 bases and 2 bases respectively, with 10 bases between them. The CDR3 loop is CAISEGGEAYEQYF. The CDR3 coding sequence is TGTGCCATCAGTGAGGGTGGTGAAGCCTACGAGCAGTACTTC.

This clonotype was counted between two and nine times. The chain has TRBV21-1 and TRBJ1-5; the DNA was not compared with TRBD1, the D call given in the table. TRBV21-1 has pseudogene status. The CDR3 consists of 16 residues. CDR3 in amino acids: CASSKRGQISNQPQHF. CDR3 bases: TGTGCCAGCAGCAAAAGGGGGCAGATAAGCAATCAGCCCCAGCATTTT.